This T cell receptor (beta chain) was sequenced during a study of cytomegalovirus exposure and HLA in healthy donors. Study details: Later, an analysis reported that the 95 to 150 validation repertoires had used the same platform as the roughly 680 first-cohort repertoires.

Points from the study as a whole: Most TCR sequences were uncommon, yet certain public TCRs appeared in many donors.

Concerning this clone: Its antigen is not identified.

Separation from the roughly 670-subject first cohort characterized the roughly 110-subject validation cohort, to which the donors belonged. Germline assignment: CDR1 SQVTM and CDR2 ANQGSEA. The CDR3 sequence is 12 residues long. The assay was immunoSEQ multiplex PCR, and TCRdb's table has in-frame clones only and misses some. Of roughly 200,000 clones in the sample, 80% to 85% were seen once. The specimen was PBMCs. This TCR was recovered from a woman aged 30 to 39 in good health and CMV-seronegative. V usage is TRBV29-1 and J usage is TRBJ2-2; D might be TRBD2 (5 bases). Written as DNA, the CDR3 is TGCAGTGCCACCCGGGGCACCGGGGAGCTGTTTTTT. Its protein product is CSATRGTGELFF.